What follows is one T cell receptor beta chain and its context. A read error may account for a junction end that differs from germline. This study enrolled people aged about 18 to 90 from about two dozen US geographic areas. Participants' reported clinical history set cohort assignment. Profiled with immunoSEQ multiplex PCR; TCRdb holds only in-frame clones, not every one. There are 150,000 or so clones in the sample; roughly 90% occur only once, and 1.2% lies in the top ten. Germline V lookup: CDR1 SGHDN, CDR2 FVKESK. The CDR3 runs to 13 residues. The data were taken from a study of blood T cell repertoires in COVID-19.

The clonotype was recovered from a woman aged 25 to 39 with acute COVID-19. The V and J genes are TRBV14 and TRBJ1-2; D gene uncertain. The sequenced material came from PBMCs or T cells enriched from blood (not recorded which). DNA of the CDR3: TGTGCCAGCAGTCAAGGACTAAACTATGGCTACACCTTC. Its protein product is CASSQGLNYGYTF.